This T cell receptor (beta chain) is drawn from a study of CD8 T cells in Susac syndrome. This CDR3 is built from 14 residues. The ends lost 4 bases at V and 7 bases at J; junction bases unmatched: 7. CDR1 is GTSNPN, CDR2 SVGIG, per germline (reference sequence). Reverse transcription used about 0.45 to 1 ug RNA and random hexamers. TCR beta CDR3 was amplified by immunoSEQ covering 54 Vbeta and 13 Jbeta. TCRdb re-analysed the immunoSEQ multiplex PCR reads in MiXCR, keeping a single row per CDR3 protein. This table holds 150,000 to 200,000 distinct CDR3 sequences, around 94% found once. The receptor was isolated from a human donor with Susac syndrome. Source material: CD4+ T cells from PBMCs. This rearrangement joins TRBV30 to TRBJ1-4, with 9 bases matching TRBD1. The CDR3 coding sequence is TGTGCCTGGACCGAACAGGGGGCTAGTGAAAAACTGTTTTTT. Residues: CAWTEQGASEKLFF.